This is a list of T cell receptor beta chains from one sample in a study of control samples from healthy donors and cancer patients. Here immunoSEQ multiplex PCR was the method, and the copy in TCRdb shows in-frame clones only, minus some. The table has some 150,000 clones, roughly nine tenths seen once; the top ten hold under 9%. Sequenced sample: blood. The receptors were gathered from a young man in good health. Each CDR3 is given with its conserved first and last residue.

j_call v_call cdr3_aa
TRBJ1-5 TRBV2 CASIRGGNQPQHF
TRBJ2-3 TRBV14 CASSRAGAPNTQYF
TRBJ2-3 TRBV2 CASSPHGDGTDTQYF
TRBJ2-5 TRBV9 CASSVGMADSAQETQYF
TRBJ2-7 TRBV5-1 CASSLGQGNYEQYF
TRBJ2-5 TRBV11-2 CASSLDREETQYF
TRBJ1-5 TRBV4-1 CASSRSGDSQGNQPQHF
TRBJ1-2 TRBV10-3 CAISEPGRGRDDSPAYGYTF
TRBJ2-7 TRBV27 CASSLIEVEEQYF
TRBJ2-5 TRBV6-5 CASSPGHRSQYF
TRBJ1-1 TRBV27 CASRLTSWSTEAFF
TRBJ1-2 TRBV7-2 CASSLVEMTAGYGYTF
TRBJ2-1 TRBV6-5 CASQKGDSYNEQFF
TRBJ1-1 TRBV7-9 CASSLEEGATTEAFF
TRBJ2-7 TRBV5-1 CASSLDADYEQYF
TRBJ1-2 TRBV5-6 CASSSWNNGYTF
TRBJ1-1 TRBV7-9 CASSLQTGPNTEAFF
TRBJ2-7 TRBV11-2 CASSLSTGQGYEQYF
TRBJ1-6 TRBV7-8 CASSIMPSNSPLHF
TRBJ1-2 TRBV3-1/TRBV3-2 CASSPGGGYTF
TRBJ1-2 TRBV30 CAWSFARPLYGYTF
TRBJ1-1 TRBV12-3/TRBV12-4 CASSLGGAEAFF
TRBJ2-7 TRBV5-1 CASSQGTGGNYEQYF
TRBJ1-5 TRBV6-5 CASRLGQGAYQPQHF
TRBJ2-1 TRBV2 CASSEGQGRSNEQFF
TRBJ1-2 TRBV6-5 CASTDRGQFNYGYTF
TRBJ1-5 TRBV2 CASSAKQGRGNQPQHF
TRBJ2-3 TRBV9 CASSALDRFSTDTQYF
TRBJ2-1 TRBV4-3 CASSQQPGLAGDEQFF
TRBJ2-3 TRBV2 CASTSGYTDTQYF
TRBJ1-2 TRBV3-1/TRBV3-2 CASSLGTAYGYTF
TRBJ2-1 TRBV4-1 CASSQDRTSGGMYNEQFF
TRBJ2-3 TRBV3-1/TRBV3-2 CASSLISGGSTDTQYF
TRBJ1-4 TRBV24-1 CATSAGGTEKLFF
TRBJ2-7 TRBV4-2 CASSQVWDSSYEQYF
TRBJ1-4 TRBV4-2 CASSQPPNEKLFF
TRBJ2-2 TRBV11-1 CASSPGQGGAGELFF
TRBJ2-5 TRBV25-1 CASSPGNGETQYF
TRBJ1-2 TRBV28 CASSFIGAYGYTF
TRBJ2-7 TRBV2 CASTGSYEQYF
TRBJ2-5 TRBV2 CASSELGGRRQETQYF
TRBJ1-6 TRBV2 CASSVHKSPLHF
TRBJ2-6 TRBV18 CASSPPEGTGANVLTF
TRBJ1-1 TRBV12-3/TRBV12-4 CASTLMNTEAFF
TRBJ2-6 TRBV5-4 CASSLLGETGANVLTF
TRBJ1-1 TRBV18 CASSPKYQALPEAFF
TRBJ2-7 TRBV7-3 CASSLTGSSYEQYF
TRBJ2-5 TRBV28 CASRRNAGGTQYF
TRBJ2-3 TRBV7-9 CASSSSKRWGDTQYF
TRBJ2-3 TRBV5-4 CASSRPDREAGDTQYF